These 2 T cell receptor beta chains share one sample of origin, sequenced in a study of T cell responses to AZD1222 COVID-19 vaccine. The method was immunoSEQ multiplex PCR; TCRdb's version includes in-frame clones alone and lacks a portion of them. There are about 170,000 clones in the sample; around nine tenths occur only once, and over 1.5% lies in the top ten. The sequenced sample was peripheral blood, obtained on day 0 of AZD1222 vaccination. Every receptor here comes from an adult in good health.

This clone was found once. The CDR3 region has the DNA TGTGCCTGGAGTAGGCAGAGCAACGAGCAGTACTTC. Encoded protein: CAWSRQSNEQYF. The chain employs TRBV30 and TRBJ2-7; D remains unclear. Trimming cost V 2 bases and J 5 bases, with 10 bases left between them. The CDR3 runs 12 residues. The V gene's germline CDR1 is GTSNPN and CDR2 SVGIG (reference sequence).

Written as DNA, the CDR3 is TGTGCCAGCAGCTTAGAAGGCCCCGGGGAGCTGTTTTTT. Protein sequence: CASSLEGPGELFF. V is TRBV11-2 and J is TRBJ2-2; D ambiguous. V was trimmed by 0 bases and J by 6 bases, leaving 5 bases between them. The germline CDR1 and CDR2 sequences are SGHAT and FQNNGV. The CDR3 has 13 amino acids.